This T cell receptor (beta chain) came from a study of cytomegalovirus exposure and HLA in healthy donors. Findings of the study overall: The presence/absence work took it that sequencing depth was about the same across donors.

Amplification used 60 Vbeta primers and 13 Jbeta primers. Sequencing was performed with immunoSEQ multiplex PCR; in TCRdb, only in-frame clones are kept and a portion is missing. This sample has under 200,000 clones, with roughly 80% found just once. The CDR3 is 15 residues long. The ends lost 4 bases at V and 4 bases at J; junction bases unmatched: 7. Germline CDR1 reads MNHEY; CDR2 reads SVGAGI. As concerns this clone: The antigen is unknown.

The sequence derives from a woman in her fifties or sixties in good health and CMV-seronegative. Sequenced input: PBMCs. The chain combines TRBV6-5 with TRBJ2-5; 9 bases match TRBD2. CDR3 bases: TGTGCCAGCAGTTCCGCGGGACTAGCAGGAGAGACCCAGTACTTC. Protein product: CASSSAGLAGETQYF.